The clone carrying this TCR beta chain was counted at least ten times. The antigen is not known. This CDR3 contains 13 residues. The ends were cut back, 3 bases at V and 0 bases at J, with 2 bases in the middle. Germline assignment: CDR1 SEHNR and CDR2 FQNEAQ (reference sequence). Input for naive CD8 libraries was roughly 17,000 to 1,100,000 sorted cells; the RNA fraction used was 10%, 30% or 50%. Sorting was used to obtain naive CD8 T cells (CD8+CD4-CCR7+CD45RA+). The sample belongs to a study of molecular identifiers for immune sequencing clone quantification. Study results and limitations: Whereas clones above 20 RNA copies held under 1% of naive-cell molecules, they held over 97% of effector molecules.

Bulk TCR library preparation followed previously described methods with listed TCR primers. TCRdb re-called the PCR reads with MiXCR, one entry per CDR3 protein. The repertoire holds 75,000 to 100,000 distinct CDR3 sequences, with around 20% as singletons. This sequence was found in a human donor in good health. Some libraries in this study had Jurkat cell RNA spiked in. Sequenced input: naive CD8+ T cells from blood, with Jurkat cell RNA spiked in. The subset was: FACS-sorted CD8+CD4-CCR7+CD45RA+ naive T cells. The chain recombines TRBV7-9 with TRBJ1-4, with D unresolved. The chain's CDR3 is CASSFATNEKLFF. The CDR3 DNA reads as TGTGCCAGCAGCTTTGCAACTAATGAAAAACTGTTTTTT.